The clone carrying this T cell receptor (beta chain) was picked up many times. Its antigen is unidentified. Axillary draining lymph nodes of breast cancer patients supplied the node samples. The CDR3 totals 13 residues. In germline, CDR1 is WNHNN, CDR2 SYGVQD (reference sequence). Trimming took off 4 bases at V and 5 bases at J, with 11 bases between the two ends. MiXCR, run by TCRdb on the multiplex PCR reads, gives a single entry per CDR3 protein. The table records about 180,000 distinct CDR3 sequences, 30% to 35% of them present only once. The data stem from a study of breast tumors, draining lymph nodes, adjacent tissues. Study conclusions and caveats: Tumors had less TCR diversity than lymph nodes, more than nontumor tissue. The data were judged consistent with most tumor T cells coming from lymph node and expanding in tumor.

This chain joins TRBV10-1 and TRBJ2-5; D is uncertain. The specimen sequenced was axillary lymph node tissue. This TCR was sampled from a female donor with breast cancer. Some clones in this sample may be carry-over from other donors' samples. CDR3 sequence: CASSGSFGETQYF. The CDR3 DNA sequence: TGCGCCAGCAGTGGATCGTTCGGGGAGACCCAGTACTTC.